These T cell receptor beta chains were read from a single sample in a study of OX40 agonist ivuxolimab in advanced cancers. TCRdb's copy holds only in-frame clones and misses some; the assay was immunoSEQ multiplex PCR. Of 100,000 to 150,000 clones listed, 85% to 95% were seen once; the top ten hold 0.8% to 1%. The sequences come from CD4+ or CD8+ T cells sorted from blood, collected in a trial of the OX40 agonist ivuxolimab. These receptors originate from an adult with an advanced solid tumor such as melanoma, head and neck, liver or kidney cancer. The CDR3 runs from the conserved cysteine through the conserved F or W. A D gene is named only where the DNA matches it firmly. Some rows mark clone size as missing; the rest say once, few, many or name a class of expanded clone.

CDR3: CASSVEPTGSYEQYF; DNA: TGTGCCAGCAGCGTAGAGCCGACAGGCTCCTACGAGCAGTACTTC; V: TRBV9; D: NA; size: NA; J: TRBJ2-7
CDR3: CASIRRQGNSGYTF; DNA: TGTGCCAGCATCAGGAGACAGGGGAATAGTGGCTACACCTTC; V: TRBV7-9; D: TRBD1; size: NA; J: TRBJ1-2
CDR3: CASSEFEGSGELFF; DNA: TGTGCCAGCAGTGAATTTGAGGGATCCGGGGAGCTGTTTTTT; V: TRBV2; D: NA; size: NA; J: TRBJ2-2
CDR3: CASSLALAGVREQFF; DNA: TGCGCCAGCAGCTTGGCCCTAGCGGGAGTGCGCGAGCAGTTCTTC; V: TRBV5-1; D: TRBD2; size: medium-sized; J: TRBJ2-1
CDR3: CASSVLQGQTYEQYF; DNA: TGTGCCAGTAGTGTACTGCAGGGACAAACCTACGAGCAGTACTTC; V: TRBV19; D: NA; size: NA; J: TRBJ2-7
CDR3: CASSLGTGYSPLHF; DNA: TGTGCCAGCAGCTTAGGGACAGGGTATTCACCCCTCCACTTT; V: TRBV7-9; D: TRBD1; size: NA; J: TRBJ1-6
CDR3: CASSPNTEAFF; DNA: TGTGCCAGCAGCCCGAACACTGAAGCTTTCTTT; V: TRBV11-2; D: NA; size: NA; J: TRBJ1-1
CDR3: CASSMGTDPYGYTF; DNA: TGCGCCAGCAGCATGGGGACAGACCCTTATGGCTACACCTTC; V: TRBV5-1; D: TRBD1; size: NA; J: TRBJ1-2
CDR3: CASSSGLAGAYNEQFF; DNA: TGTGCCAGCAGCTCGGGACTAGCGGGTGCGTACAATGAGCAGTTCTTC; V: TRBV7-2; D: TRBD2; size: NA; J: TRBJ2-1
CDR3: CAGRDSFSNQPQHF; DNA: TGTGCCGGGAGGGACAGTTTTAGCAATCAGCCCCAGCATTTT; V: TRBV2; D: TRBD1; size: once; J: TRBJ1-5
CDR3: CASSLADTTDTQYF; DNA: TGCGCCAGCAGCTTGGCAGACACGACAGATACGCAGTATTTT; V: TRBV5-1; D: NA; size: once; J: TRBJ2-3
CDR3: CASSPTVGFPGYTF; DNA: TGTGCCAGCAGTCCCACAGTGGGGTTCCCTGGCTACACCTTC; V: TRBV28; D: NA; size: NA; J: TRBJ1-2
CDR3: CASSLVGRQNTEAFF; DNA: TGCGCCAGCAGCTTGGTTGGAAGGCAGAACACTGAAGCTTTCTTT; V: TRBV5-1; D: NA; size: NA; J: TRBJ1-1
CDR3: CASSLPLPNTGELFF; DNA: TGTGCCAGCAGTCTCCCCCTACCGAACACCGGGGAGCTGTTTTTT; V: TRBV6-6; D: NA; size: NA; J: TRBJ2-2
CDR3: CASSPGAVTYEQYF; DNA: TGTGCCAGCTCACCAGGTGCCGTCACCTACGAGCAGTACTTC; V: TRBV18; D: NA; size: NA; J: TRBJ2-7
CDR3: CASSQGTGSGYTF; DNA: TGCGCCAGCAGTCAAGGGACAGGCAGCGGCTACACCTTC; V: TRBV23-1; D: TRBD1; size: NA; J: TRBJ1-2
CDR3: CSVVQGHGYTF; DNA: TGCAGCGTTGTACAGGGCCATGGCTACACCTTC; V: TRBV29-1; D: NA; size: few; J: TRBJ1-2
CDR3: CASTGTANTEAFF; DNA: TGTGCCAGCACTGGGACAGCCAACACTGAAGCTTTCTTT; V: TRBV6-1; D: TRBD1; size: once; J: TRBJ1-1
CDR3: CASSFSRGEQYF; DNA: TGTGCCAGCAGCTTCAGCAGAGGCGAGCAGTACTTC; V: TRBV5-4; D: NA; size: NA; J: TRBJ2-7
CDR3: CASTGTGTYEQYF; DNA: TGTGCCAGTACCGGGACGGGGACCTACGAGCAGTACTTC; V: TRBV7-9; D: NA; size: few; J: TRBJ2-7
CDR3: CAISYGASGTGRAEAFF; DNA: TGTGCCATCAGTTACGGGGCTTCCGGGACAGGGCGCGCTGAAGCTTTCTTT; V: TRBV10-3; D: TRBD1; size: NA; J: TRBJ1-1
CDR3: CASSLIGRVSNTGELFF; DNA: TGTGCCAGCAGCTTAATCGGCAGGGTTTCGAACACCGGGGAGCTGTTTTTT; V: TRBV7-3; D: NA; size: NA; J: TRBJ2-2
CDR3: CASSYNRGGNEQFF; DNA: TGTGCCAGCAGTTACAACAGGGGAGGGAATGAGCAGTTCTTC; V: TRBV6-5; D: NA; size: NA; J: TRBJ2-1
CDR3: CASSPFGTGRNYGYTF; DNA: TGTGCCAGCAGCCCTTTCGGGACGGGGAGGAACTATGGCTACACCTTC; V: TRBV7-2; D: NA; size: NA; J: TRBJ1-2
CDR3: CASSLFEAQTYEQYF; DNA: TGTGCCAGCAGCTTATTCGAAGCTCAGACCTACGAGCAGTACTTC; V: TRBV7-2; D: NA; size: NA; J: TRBJ2-7
CDR3: CASSIDPSGTETQYF; DNA: TGTGCCAGTAGTATAGATCCTAGCGGGACAGAGACCCAGTACTTC; V: TRBV19; D: TRBD2; size: once; J: TRBJ2-5
CDR3: CASSPDSLGQGGEKLFF; DNA: TGTGCCAGTAGTCCAGATTCGTTAGGACAGGGGGGAGAAAAACTGTTTTTT; V: TRBV19; D: TRBD1; size: once; J: TRBJ1-4
CDR3: CASSLSRGLTEAFF; DNA: TGTGCCAGCAGTTTGTCCAGGGGGCTCACTGAAGCTTTCTTT; V: TRBV28; D: TRBD1; size: NA; J: TRBJ1-1
CDR3: CASSLSGDWTGRNEQYF; DNA: TGTGCCAGCAGTTTATCGGGGGACTGGACAGGGAGGAACGAGCAGTACTTC; V: TRBV27; D: TRBD1; size: few; J: TRBJ2-7
CDR3: CASTRDRAMGEQYF; DNA: TGTGCCAGCACCAGAGACAGGGCTATGGGGGAGCAGTACTTC; V: TRBV2; D: TRBD1; size: once; J: TRBJ2-7
CDR3: CASSYDRSNTGELFF; DNA: TGTGCCAGCAGCTACGACAGGTCGAACACCGGGGAGCTGTTTTTT; V: TRBV5-4; D: NA; size: NA; J: TRBJ2-2
CDR3: CASNDRADTGELFF; DNA: TGTGCCAGCAACGACAGGGCGGACACCGGGGAGCTGTTTTTT; V: TRBV4-2; D: TRBD1; size: NA; J: TRBJ2-2
CDR3: CASSEGARNQPQHF; DNA: TGTGCCAGCAGTGAAGGCGCGCGCAATCAGCCCCAGCATTTT; V: TRBV2; D: NA; size: NA; J: TRBJ1-5
CDR3: CASSLPNQPQHF; DNA: TGTGCCAGCAGCCTCCCCAATCAGCCCCAGCATTTT; V: TRBV7-2; D: NA; size: NA; J: TRBJ1-5
CDR3: CASSLQVVYGYTF; DNA: TGTGCCAGCAGTTTGCAGGTAGTCTATGGCTACACCTTC; V: TRBV28; D: NA; size: NA; J: TRBJ1-2
CDR3: CASSLEGSGRETQYF; DNA: TGTGCCAGCAGCTTAGAAGGGAGCGGGAGAGAGACCCAGTACTTC; V: TRBV7-3; D: TRBD2; size: NA; J: TRBJ2-5
CDR3: CASSNSGVGEQYF; DNA: TGTGCCAGCAGTAACTCGGGAGTCGGCGAGCAGTACTTC; V: TRBV6-1; D: NA; size: NA; J: TRBJ2-7
CDR3: CASSVNRQFMNTEAFF; DNA: TGTGCCAGCAGTGTTAACCGACAGTTTATGAACACTGAAGCTTTCTTT; V: TRBV27; D: NA; size: NA; J: TRBJ1-1
CDR3: CASSKRDRQYEQYF; DNA: TGTGCCAGCAGCAAAAGGGACAGACAATACGAGCAGTACTTC; V: TRBV6-5; D: TRBD1; size: NA; J: TRBJ2-7
CDR3: CASSEVWGSSGNTIYF; DNA: TGTGCCAGCAGTGAAGTGTGGGGATCCTCTGGAAACACCATATATTTT; V: TRBV6-1; D: NA; size: NA; J: TRBJ1-3
CDR3: CASSLGSRGQGTGYTF; DNA: TGCGCCAGCAGCCTAGGATCTAGAGGACAGGGAACGGGCTACACCTTC; V: TRBV5-1; D: TRBD1; size: NA; J: TRBJ1-2
CDR3: CASTGYNEQFF; DNA: TGTGCCTCAACTGGCTACAATGAGCAGTTCTTC; V: TRBV19; D: NA; size: NA; J: TRBJ2-1
CDR3: CASSPSGQGAGTEAFF; DNA: TGTGCCAGCTCACCTTCGGGACAGGGGGCCGGCACTGAAGCTTTCTTT; V: TRBV18; D: TRBD1; size: NA; J: TRBJ1-1
CDR3: CASSSQGGLAKNIQYF; DNA: TGTGCCAGCTCATCACAGGGGGGCCTAGCCAAAAACATTCAGTACTTC; V: TRBV18; D: TRBD1; size: NA; J: TRBJ2-4
CDR3: CASSQGIAGARIQETQYF; DNA: TGTGCCAGCAGCCAAGGAATAGCGGGAGCACGAATCCAAGAGACCCAGTACTTC; V: TRBV14; D: TRBD2; size: NA; J: TRBJ2-5
CDR3: CAISVAGLAGVGSSYEQYF; DNA: TGTGCCATCAGTGTGGCAGGACTAGCGGGAGTGGGGAGCTCCTACGAGCAGTACTTC; V: TRBV10-3; D: TRBD2; size: NA; J: TRBJ2-7
CDR3: CAINPDRNTEAFF; DNA: TGTGCCATCAATCCTGACAGGAACACTGAAGCTTTCTTT; V: TRBV10-3; D: NA; size: NA; J: TRBJ1-1
CDR3: CASSPDREKLFF; DNA: TGTGCCAGCAGCCCCGACCGAGAAAAACTGTTTTTT; V: TRBV11-2; D: NA; size: NA; J: TRBJ1-4
CDR3: CASSQGTGGLAGELFF; DNA: TGTGCCAGCAGCCAAGGGACAGGGGGTCTCGCCGGGGAGCTGTTTTTT; V: TRBV7-6; D: TRBD1; size: NA; J: TRBJ2-2
CDR3: CASRQHMPTNEKLFF; DNA: TGTGCCAGCAGGCAACATATGCCAACTAATGAAAAACTGTTTTTT; V: TRBV2; D: NA; size: NA; J: TRBJ1-4
CDR3: CASRGRRTYEQYF; DNA: TGTGCCAGCAGGGGGAGGAGAACCTACGAGCAGTACTTC; V: TRBV25-1; D: NA; size: NA; J: TRBJ2-7
CDR3: CAISESDRGYGYTF; DNA: TGTGCCATCAGTGAGTCCGACAGGGGCTATGGCTACACCTTC; V: TRBV10-3; D: TRBD1; size: NA; J: TRBJ1-2
CDR3: CASLAGYEQYF; DNA: TGTGCCAGCCTAGCAGGGTACGAGCAGTACTTC; V: TRBV28; D: NA; size: NA; J: TRBJ2-7
CDR3: CASSSLYYEQYF; DNA: TGTGCCAGCAGCTCCTTATACTACGAGCAGTACTTC; V: TRBV7-9; D: NA; size: NA; J: TRBJ2-7
CDR3: CASSATGVAYNEQFF; DNA: TGTGCCAGCAGCGCGACAGGGGTTGCCTACAATGAGCAGTTCTTC; V: TRBV9; D: TRBD1; size: NA; J: TRBJ2-1
CDR3: CASSPQETQYF; DNA: TGTGCCAGCAGCCCACAAGAGACCCAGTACTTC; V: TRBV7-2; D: NA; size: NA; J: TRBJ2-5
CDR3: CASSSQFGYTGGMAFF; DNA: TGTGCCAGCAGTTCCCAGTTTGGGTACACAGGGGGGATGGCTTTCTTT; V: TRBV27; D: TRBD1; size: NA; J: TRBJ1-1
CDR3: CASLSTGAGNTIYF; DNA: TGTGCCAGCCTAAGTACAGGGGCTGGAAACACCATATATTTT; V: TRBV2; D: TRBD1; size: NA; J: TRBJ1-3
CDR3: CASSQATVRAEEEQYF; DNA: TGCGCCAGCAGCCAGGCTACAGTGAGGGCCGAGGAGGAGCAGTACTTC; V: TRBV4-1; D: NA; size: NA; J: TRBJ2-7